This T cell receptor beta chain emerged from a study of neoadjuvant anti-PD-1 for oral cavity cancer. Between the trimmed V and J ends, which lost 2 bases and 4 bases, there was a span of 11 bases. From germline, CDR1 is GTSNPN and CDR2 SVGIG (reference sequence). This CDR3 has 13 amino acids. Repertoires were generated with immunoSEQ multiplex PCR, while TCRdb's copy carries only in-frame clones and drops some. The table lists some 15,000 clones, roughly 70% of them singletons. This clone was recorded a few times. V and J are TRBV30 and TRBJ1-2; D unclear. The sequence was obtained from a person between 40 and 85 years old with oral cavity squamous cell carcinoma. This specimen consisted of PBMCs, obtained before nivolumab (anti-PD-1) treatment. CDR3 DNA: TGTGCCTGGAGTAGGGCCCCAGGCTATGGCTACACCTTC. Amino acids: CAWSRAPGYGYTF.